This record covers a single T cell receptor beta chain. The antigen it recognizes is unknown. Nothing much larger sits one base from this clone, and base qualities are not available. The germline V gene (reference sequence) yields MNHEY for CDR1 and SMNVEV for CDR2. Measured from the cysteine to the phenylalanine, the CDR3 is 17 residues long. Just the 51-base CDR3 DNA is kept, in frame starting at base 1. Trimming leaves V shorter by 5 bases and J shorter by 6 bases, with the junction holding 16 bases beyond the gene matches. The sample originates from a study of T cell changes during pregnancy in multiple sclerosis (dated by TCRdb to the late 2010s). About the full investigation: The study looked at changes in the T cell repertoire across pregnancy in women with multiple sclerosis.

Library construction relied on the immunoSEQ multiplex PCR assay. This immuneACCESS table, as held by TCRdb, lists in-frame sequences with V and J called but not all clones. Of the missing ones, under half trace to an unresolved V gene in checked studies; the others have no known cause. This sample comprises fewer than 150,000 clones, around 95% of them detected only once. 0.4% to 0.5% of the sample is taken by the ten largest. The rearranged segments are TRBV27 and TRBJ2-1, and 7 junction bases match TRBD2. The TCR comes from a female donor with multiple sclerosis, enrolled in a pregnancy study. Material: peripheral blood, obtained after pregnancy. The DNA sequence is TGTGCCAGCAGTGTCTGGGGCTCGCGGGAGTCAGCCAATGAGCAGTTCTTC. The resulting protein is CASSVWGSRESANEQFF.